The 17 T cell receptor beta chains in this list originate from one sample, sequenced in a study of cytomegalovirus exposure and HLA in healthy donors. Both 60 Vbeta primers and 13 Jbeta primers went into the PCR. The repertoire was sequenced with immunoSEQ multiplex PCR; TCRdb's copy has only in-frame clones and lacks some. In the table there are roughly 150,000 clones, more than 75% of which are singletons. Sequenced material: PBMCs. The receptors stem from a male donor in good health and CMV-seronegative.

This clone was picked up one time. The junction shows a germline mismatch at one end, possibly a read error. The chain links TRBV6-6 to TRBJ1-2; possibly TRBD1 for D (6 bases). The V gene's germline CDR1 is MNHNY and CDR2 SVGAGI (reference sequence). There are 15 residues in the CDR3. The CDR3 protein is CASSLMGGANYVYTF. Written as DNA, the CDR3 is TGTGCCAGCAGCTTGATGGGGGGGGCTAACTATGTCTACACCTTC.

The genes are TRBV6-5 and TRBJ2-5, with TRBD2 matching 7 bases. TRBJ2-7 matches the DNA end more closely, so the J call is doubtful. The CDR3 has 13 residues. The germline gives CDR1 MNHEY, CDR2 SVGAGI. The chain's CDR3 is CASSLSGSYEQYF. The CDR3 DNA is TGTGCCAGCAGCCTTAGCGGGTCCTACGAGCAGTACTTC.

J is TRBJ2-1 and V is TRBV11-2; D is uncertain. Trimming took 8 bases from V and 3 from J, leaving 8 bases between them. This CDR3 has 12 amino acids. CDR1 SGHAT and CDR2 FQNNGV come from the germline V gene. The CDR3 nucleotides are TGTGCCAGCGGAACAGTCTACAATGAGCAGTTCTTC. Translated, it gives CASGTVYNEQFF. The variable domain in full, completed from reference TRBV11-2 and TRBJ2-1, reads EAGVAQSPRYKIIEKRQSVAFWCNPISGHATLYWYQQILGQGPKLLIQFQNNGVVDDSQLPKDRFSAERLKGVDSTLKIQPAKLEDSAVYLCASGTVYNEQFFGPGTRLTVL.

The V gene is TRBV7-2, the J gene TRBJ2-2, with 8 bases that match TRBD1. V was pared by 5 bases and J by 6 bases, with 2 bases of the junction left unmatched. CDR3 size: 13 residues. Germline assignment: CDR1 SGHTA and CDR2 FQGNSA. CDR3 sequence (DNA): TGTGCCAGCAGCGACAGGGGAGCCGGGGAGCTGTTTTTT. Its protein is CASSDRGAGELFF.

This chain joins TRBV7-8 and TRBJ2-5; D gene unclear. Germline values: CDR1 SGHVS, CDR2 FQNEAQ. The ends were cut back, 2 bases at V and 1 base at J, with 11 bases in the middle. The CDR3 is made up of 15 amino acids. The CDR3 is CASSLNVGGQETQYF. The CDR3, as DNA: TGTGCCAGCAGCTTAAATGTCGGCGGCCAAGAGACCCAGTACTTC. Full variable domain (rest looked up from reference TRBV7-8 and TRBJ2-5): GAGVSQSPRYKVAKRGQDVALRCDPISGHVSLFWYQQALGQGPEFLTYFQNEAQLDKSGLPSDRFFAERPEGSVSTLKIQRTQQEDSAVYLCASSLNVGGQETQYFGPGTRLLVL.

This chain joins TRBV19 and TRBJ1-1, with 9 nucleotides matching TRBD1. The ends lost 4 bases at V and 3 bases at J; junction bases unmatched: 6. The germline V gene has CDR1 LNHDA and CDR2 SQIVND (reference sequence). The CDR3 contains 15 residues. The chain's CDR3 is CASSTGTGWHTEAFF. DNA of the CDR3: TGTGCCAGTAGTACCGGGACAGGGTGGCACACTGAAGCTTTCTTT. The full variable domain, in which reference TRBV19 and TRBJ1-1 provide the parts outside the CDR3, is DGGITQSPKYLFRKEGQNVTLSCEQNLNHDAMYWYRQDPGQGLRLIYYSQIVNDFQKGDIAEGYSVSREKKESFPLTVTSAQKNPTAFYLCASSTGTGWHTEAFFGQGTRLTVV.

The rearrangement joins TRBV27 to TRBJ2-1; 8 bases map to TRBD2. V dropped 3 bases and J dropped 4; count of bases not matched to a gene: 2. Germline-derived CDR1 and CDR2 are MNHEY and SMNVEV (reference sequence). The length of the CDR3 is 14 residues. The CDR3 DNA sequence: TGTGCCAGCAGTTTGCGGGGGGCTTACAATGAGCAGTTCTTC. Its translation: CASSLRGAYNEQFF.

The CDR3 DNA sequence: TGTGCCAGCAGCTTAGATCAAGGCGGGAGTAGCTCCTACAATGAGCAGTTCTTC. Protein product: CASSLDQGGSSSYNEQFF. The chain uses TRBV11-3 and TRBJ2-1, with 7 bases lining up with TRBD2. Trimming cost V 0 bases and J 0 bases; bases outside gene matches: 8. Germline V gene lookup returns CDR1 SGHNT and CDR2 YENEEA. There are 18 residues in the CDR3.

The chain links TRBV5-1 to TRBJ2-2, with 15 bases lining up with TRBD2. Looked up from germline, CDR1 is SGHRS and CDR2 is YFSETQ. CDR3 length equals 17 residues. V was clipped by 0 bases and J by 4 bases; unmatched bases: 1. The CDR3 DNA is TGCGCCAGCAGCTTGGGGACTAGCGGGAGGGGCACCGGGGAGCTGTTTTTT. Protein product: CASSLGTSGRGTGELFF.

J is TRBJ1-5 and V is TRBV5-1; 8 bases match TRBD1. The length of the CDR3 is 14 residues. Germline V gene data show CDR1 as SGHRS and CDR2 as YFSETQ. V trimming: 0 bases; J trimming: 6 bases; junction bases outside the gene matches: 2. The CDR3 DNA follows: TGCGCCAGCAGCTTGGGACAGGGGACTCAGCCCCAGCATTTT. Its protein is CASSLGQGTQPQHF.

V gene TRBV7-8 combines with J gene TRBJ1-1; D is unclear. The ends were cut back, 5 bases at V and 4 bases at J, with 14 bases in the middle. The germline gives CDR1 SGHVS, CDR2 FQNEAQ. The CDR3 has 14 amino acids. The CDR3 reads CASSHRGPSTEAFF. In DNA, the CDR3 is TGTGCCAGCAGCCATCGAGGGCCGTCCACTGAAGCTTTCTTT.

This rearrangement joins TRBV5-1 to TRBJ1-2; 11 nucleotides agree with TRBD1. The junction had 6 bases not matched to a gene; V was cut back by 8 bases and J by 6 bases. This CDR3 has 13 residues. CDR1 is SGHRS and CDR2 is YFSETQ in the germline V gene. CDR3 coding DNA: TGCGCCAGTGGACCGGGACAGGGGGATGGCTACACCTTC. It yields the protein CASGPGQGDGYTF.

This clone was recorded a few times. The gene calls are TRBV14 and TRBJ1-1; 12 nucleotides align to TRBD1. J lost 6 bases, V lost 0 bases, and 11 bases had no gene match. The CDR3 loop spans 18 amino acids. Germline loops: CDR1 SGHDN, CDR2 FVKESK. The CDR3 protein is CASSQDWGTGGEVSEAFF. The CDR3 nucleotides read TGTGCCAGCAGCCAAGATTGGGGGACAGGGGGCGAGGTCTCTGAAGCTTTCTTT.

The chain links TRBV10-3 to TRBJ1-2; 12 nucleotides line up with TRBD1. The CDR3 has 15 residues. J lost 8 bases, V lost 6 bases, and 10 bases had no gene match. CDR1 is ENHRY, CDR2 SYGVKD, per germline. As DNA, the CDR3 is TGTGCCATCAGCCAACCGGGACAGGGGGCGCGAGGCTACACCTTC. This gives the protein CAISQPGQGARGYTF.

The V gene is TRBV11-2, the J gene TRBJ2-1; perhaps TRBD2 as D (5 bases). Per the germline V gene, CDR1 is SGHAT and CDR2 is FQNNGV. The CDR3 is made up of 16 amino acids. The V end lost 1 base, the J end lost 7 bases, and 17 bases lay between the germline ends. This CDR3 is CASSLVAKTIRNEQFF. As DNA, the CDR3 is TGTGCCAGCAGCTTAGTAGCGAAGACTATTCGGAATGAGCAGTTCTTC. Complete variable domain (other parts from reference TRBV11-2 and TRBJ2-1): EAGVAQSPRYKIIEKRQSVAFWCNPISGHATLYWYQQILGQGPKLLIQFQNNGVVDDSQLPKDRFSAERLKGVDSTLKIQPAKLEDSAVYLCASSLVAKTIRNEQFFGPGTRLTVL.

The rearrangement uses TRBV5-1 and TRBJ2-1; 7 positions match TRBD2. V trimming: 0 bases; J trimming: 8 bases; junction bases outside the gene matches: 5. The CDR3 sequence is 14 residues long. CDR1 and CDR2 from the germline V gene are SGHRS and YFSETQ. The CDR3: CASSLAGGRDEQFF. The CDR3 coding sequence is TGCGCCAGCAGCTTGGCGGGGGGTCGGGATGAGCAGTTCTTC.

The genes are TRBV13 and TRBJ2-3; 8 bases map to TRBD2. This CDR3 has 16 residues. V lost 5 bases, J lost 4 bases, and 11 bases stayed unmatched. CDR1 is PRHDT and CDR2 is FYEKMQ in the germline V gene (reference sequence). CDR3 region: CASSTRRREASDTQYF. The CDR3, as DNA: TGTGCCAGCAGCACCCGTCGGCGGGAGGCGTCAGATACGCAGTATTTT. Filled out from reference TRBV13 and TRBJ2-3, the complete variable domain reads AAGVIQSPRHLIKEKRETATLKCYPIPRHDTVYWYQQGPGQDPQFLISFYEKMQSDKGSIPDRFSAQQFSDYHSELNMSSLELGDSALYFCASSTRRREASDTQYFGPGTRLTVL.